This TCR beta chain appears in the sequencing data of a study of neoadjuvant nivolumab and ipilimumab in lung cancer. The study's findings and limits: TCR richness and clonality were higher in tumors than adjacent uninvolved lung. Only a small number of samples underwent TCR sequencing.

As concerns this clone: Its matching antigen is unknown.

J was trimmed by 2 bases and V by 9 bases; bases with no gene match: 4. Per the germline V gene, CDR1 is MDHEN and CDR2 is SYDVKM. This CDR3 has 13 residues. TCRdb's copy holds only in-frame clones and misses some; the assay was immunoSEQ multiplex PCR. In the table there are roughly 39,000 clones, approximately 92% of which are singletons. This chain uses TRBV28 with TRBJ2-3; 8 bases align to TRBD2. Sequences were derived from peripheral blood, sampled before neoadjuvant nivolumab, alone or with ipilimumab. The receptor was derived from an adult with non-small cell lung cancer. In DNA form, the CDR3 reads TGTGCCAGTTATAGCGGGACCACAGATACGCAGTATTTT. This translates into CASYSGTTDTQYF.